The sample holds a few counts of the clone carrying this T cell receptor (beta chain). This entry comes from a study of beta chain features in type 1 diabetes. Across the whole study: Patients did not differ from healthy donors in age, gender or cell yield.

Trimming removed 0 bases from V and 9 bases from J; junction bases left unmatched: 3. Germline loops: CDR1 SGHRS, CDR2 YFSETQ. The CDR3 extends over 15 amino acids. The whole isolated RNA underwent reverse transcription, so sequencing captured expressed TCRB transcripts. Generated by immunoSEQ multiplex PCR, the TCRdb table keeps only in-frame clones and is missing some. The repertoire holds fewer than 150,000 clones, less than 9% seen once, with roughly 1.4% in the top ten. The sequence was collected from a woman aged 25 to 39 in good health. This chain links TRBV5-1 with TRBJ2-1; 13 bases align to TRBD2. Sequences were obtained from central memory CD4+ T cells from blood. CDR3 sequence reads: CASSLGGLAGSEQFF. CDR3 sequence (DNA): TGCGCCAGCAGCTTGGGGGGACTAGCGGGAAGTGAGCAGTTCTTC.